The sample holds a few counts of the clone carrying this TCR beta chain. J gave up 1 base and V 5 bases, and 4 bases lay outside the gene matches. Germline assignment: CDR1 SEHNR and CDR2 FQNEAQ (reference sequence). There are 14 residues in the CDR3. The source of the sample is a study of blood T cell repertoires in COVID-19. Study-level background: Acute and convalescent COVID-19 samples came from the United States, Italy and Spain. T cells, B-cell-depleted T cells, or PBMCs supplied cDNA or gDNA.

Original processing methods: Estimates of nucleated cell counts were drawn from the amplification of reference gene primers. The table came from immunoSEQ multiplex PCR; TCRdb's copy has only in-frame clones and leaves some out. V and J calls and clone size come straight from that table; D and trimming were deduced from the DNA. Of about 80,000 clones listed, approximately 79% are singletons. V is TRBV7-9 and J is TRBJ1-1; 7 nucleotides line up with TRBD1. The source of this sequence is a man between 65 and 79 years old with active or convalescent COVID-19. The material sequenced was peripheral blood. CDR3 nucleotides: TGTGCCAGCAGCCGACAGGGAGGGAACACTGAAGCTTTCTTT. Residues: CASSRQGGNTEAFF.